These T cell receptor beta chains were read from a single sample in a study of blood T cell repertoires in COVID-19. Clones were read by immunoSEQ multiplex PCR, and TCRdb kept only the in-frame ones, dropping some. This table has hundreds of thousands of clones, roughly 86% appearing once. The sequencing sample was made of PBMCs or T cells enriched from blood (not recorded which). Every receptor here comes from a woman aged 45-59 years who had recovered from COVID-19. The CDR3 runs from the conserved cysteine through the conserved F or W. The D gene is left open where the match is weak. Clone size is not always given. Where it is, it says once, few, many or a class for expanded clones.

>NA|TRBJ2-7|TRBV2|TRBD1
TGTGCCAGTACCGGGACAGAAAATTCCTACGAGCAGTACTTC
CASTGTENSYEQYF
>NA|TRBJ2-3|TRBV5-1|NA
TGCGCCAGCAGCCCTGGTGGGTTAAGCGCAGATACGCAGTATTTT
CASSPGGLSADTQYF
>NA|TRBJ2-7|TRBV30|NA
TGTGCCTGGAGTGTAAACAGGGTCCACGAGCAGTACTTC
CAWSVNRVHEQYF
>NA|TRBJ2-2|TRBV15|NA
TGTGCCACCAGCCCCGGGGGGAACACCGGGGAGCTGTTTTTT
CATSPGGNTGELFF
>NA|TRBJ1-2|TRBV7-2|NA
TGTGCCAGCAGCTTGGGGGCGGTAGGGGCTTGGGGCTACACCTTC
CASSLGAVGAWGYTF
>few|TRBJ1-2|TRBV7-2|NA
TGTGCCAGCAGCTTAGACTCCGGGGGCTATGGCTACACCTTC
CASSLDSGGYGYTF
>NA|TRBJ2-7|TRBV27|NA
TGTGCCAGCAGTTTTCTGTCAGGGATCTCCTACGAGCAGTACTTC
CASSFLSGISYEQYF
>NA|TRBJ2-7|TRBV29-1|NA
TGCAGCGGCGGGGGTGGGGGACAGGCATCCTACGAGCAGTACTTC
CSGGGGGQASYEQYF
>once|TRBJ2-1|TRBV5-1|TRBD2
TGCGCCAGCAGCTTGGCCGGTAGCGGGGTAGCCTACAATGAGCAGTTCTTC
CASSLAGSGVAYNEQFF
>NA|TRBJ2-1|TRBV28|NA
TGTGCCAGCGGGGGGTCCAATGAGCAGTTCTTC
CASGGSNEQFF
>NA|TRBJ1-5|TRBV7-2|NA
TGTGCCAGCAGCTTTTATAGCAATCAGCCCCAGCATTTT
CASSFYSNQPQHF
>NA|TRBJ2-1|TRBV7-3|NA
TGTGCCAGCAGCTTAAAGGTAGGACTATCCAGTTGGAATGAGCAGTTCTTC
CASSLKVGLSSWNEQFF
>NA|TRBJ2-3|TRBV10-3|NA
TGTGCCATCAGTGATCGTCAGACAGATACGCAGTATTTT
CAISDRQTDTQYF
>NA|TRBJ2-7|TRBV30|NA
TGTGCCTGGAGTGTATCACAATACGAGCAGTACTTC
CAWSVSQYEQYF
>NA|TRBJ2-1|TRBV7-2|TRBD2
TGTGCCAGCAGTCGGCCGGGACTAGCGGGATTAAATGAGCAGTTCTTC
CASSRPGLAGLNEQFF
>NA|TRBJ2-7|TRBV18|TRBD2
TGTGCCAGCTCACCGCAGGGACTAGAGTACTACGAGCAGTACTTC
CASSPQGLEYYEQYF
>NA|TRBJ2-3|TRBV12-3/TRBV12-4|TRBD2
TGTGCCAGCAGTCCCGGGACTAGCTACCCCCAGTATTTT
CASSPGTSYPQYF
>few|TRBJ1-3|TRBV28|NA
TGTGCCAGCAGTTTCCTATTCCCCAGGGAAACTGGAAACACCATATATTTT
CASSFLFPRETGNTIYF
>NA|TRBJ2-7|TRBV19|TRBD1
TGTGCCAGTAGTATAGAACCCGGGACAGCCTACGAGCAGTACTTC
CASSIEPGTAYEQYF
>NA|TRBJ1-1|TRBV11-3|NA
TGTGCCAGCAGCCAGGACACTGAAGCTTTCTTT
CASSQDTEAFF